Reported below is one T cell receptor beta chain. The data were obtained in a study of T cells in Graves' hyperthyroidism and ophthalmopathy. The CDR3 regions of TCR beta were amplified from RNA transcripts. TCR CDR3 underwent first-round RT-PCR with the HTBI primer set. A single record per CDR3 protein comes from TCRdb applying MiXCR to the multiplex PCR reads. Of around 480,000 distinct CDR3 sequences listed, 13% to 15% were seen once; the top ten hold around a sixth. The CDR3 sequence is 13 residues long. With 4 bases removed from V and 6 bases from J, the gap between germline ends came to 10 bases. CDR1 and CDR2 (germline): MNHEY, SVGAGI.

Sequenced: blood. This sequence originates from a woman aged 18 to 35 with Graves' hyperthyroidism. The chain employs TRBV6-5 and TRBJ1-5; no clear D. CDR3 amino acids: CASSLQLGQPQHF. The CDR3 nucleotides read TGTGCCAGCAGTTTACAGCTAGGTCAGCCCCAGCATTTT.